One sample yielded the 8 T cell receptor beta chains listed below, sequenced in a study of cytomegalovirus exposure and HLA in healthy donors. The PCR contained 60 Vbeta and 13 Jbeta primers. This table comes from immunoSEQ multiplex PCR, and its TCRdb copy is limited to in-frame clones, with some not included. The sample shows some 83,000 clones, roughly 75% of them seen only once. Sequenced: PBMCs. The source of these receptors is a man between 60 and 75 years old in good health and CMV-seronegative.

The chain uses TRBV6-5 and TRBJ2-5, with D possibly matching TRBD2 (5 bases). This CDR3 spans 12 amino acids. V lost 10 bases and J 7 bases, leaving 16 bases between the germline ends. Germline lookup yields CDR1 MNHEY and CDR2 SVGAGI. Written as DNA, the CDR3 is TGTGCCACCTGGGCGGGCTGGGGGACCCAGTACTTC. Translated: CATWAGWGTQYF.

The chain couples TRBV30 to TRBJ1-1; D ambiguous. Germline V gene data show CDR1 as GTSNPN and CDR2 as SVGIG (reference sequence). This CDR3 contains 12 residues. Trimming took off 2 bases at V and 0 bases at J, with 4 bases between the two ends. The CDR3: CAWSHLNTEAFF. The CDR3 DNA sequence: TGTGCCTGGAGTCACTTGAACACTGAAGCTTTCTTT.

In its sample, this clone was seen a few times. This chain links TRBV11-1 with TRBJ2-7; D is possibly TRBD1 (5 bases). Germline V gene data show CDR1 as SGHAT and CDR2 as FQDESV (reference sequence). V was pared by 6 bases and J by 5 bases, with 11 bases between. There are 12 residues in the CDR3. The chain's CDR3 is CASSLQGHEQYF. CDR3 in DNA: TGTGCCAGCAGTCTTCAGGGTCACGAGCAGTACTTC.

V usage is TRBV4-1 and J usage is TRBJ1-1; D unclear. CDR1 and CDR2 from the germline V gene are MGHRA and YSYEKL. The CDR3 has 11 residues. V was trimmed by 4 bases and J by 9 bases, leaving 9 bases between them. The CDR3 coding sequence is TGCGCCAGCAGCCGCGGCCAGCAAGCTTTCTTT. Its translation is CASSRGQQAFF.

The chain links TRBV2 to TRBJ2-1; TRBD2 matches at 7 bases. The CDR3 runs to 17 residues. V lost 1 base, J lost 1 base, and 7 bases stayed unmatched. In germline, CDR1 is SNHLY, CDR2 FYNNEI. The CDR3 DNA reads as TGTGCCAGCAGTGAAGGGGGACTATTAATATCCTACAATGAGCAGTTCTTC. Translated: CASSEGGLLISYNEQFF.

CDR3 protein: CASSPGGANTIYF. In DNA form, the CDR3 reads TGTGCCAGCAGCCCAGGGGGAGCAAACACCATATATTTT. This rearrangement joins TRBV6-1 to TRBJ1-3; 7 positions match TRBD1. The CDR3 sequence is 13 residues long. Per germline, CDR1 MNHNS and CDR2 SASEGT. V was clipped by 6 bases and J by 6 bases; unmatched bases: 5.

This sequence joins TRBV19 and TRBJ2-3; possibly TRBD1 for D (5 bases). The ends were cut back, 3 bases at V and 1 base at J, with 8 bases in the middle. CDR1 is LNHDA and CDR2 is SQIVND in the germline V gene (reference sequence). The CDR3 is made up of 14 amino acids. The CDR3 sequence is CASSILQGTDTQYF. DNA of the CDR3: TGTGCCAGTAGTATCCTACAGGGCACAGATACGCAGTATTTT.

The chain carries TRBV6-5 and TRBJ1-3; D unclear. The V gene's germline CDR1 is MNHEY and CDR2 SVGAGI. This CDR3 is built from 12 residues. Trimming removed 6 bases at V and 4 bases at J, with 7 bases between. The CDR3 spells CASSREGNTIYF. Here the CDR3 DNA reads TGTGCCAGCAGCCGAGAGGGAAACACCATATATTTT.